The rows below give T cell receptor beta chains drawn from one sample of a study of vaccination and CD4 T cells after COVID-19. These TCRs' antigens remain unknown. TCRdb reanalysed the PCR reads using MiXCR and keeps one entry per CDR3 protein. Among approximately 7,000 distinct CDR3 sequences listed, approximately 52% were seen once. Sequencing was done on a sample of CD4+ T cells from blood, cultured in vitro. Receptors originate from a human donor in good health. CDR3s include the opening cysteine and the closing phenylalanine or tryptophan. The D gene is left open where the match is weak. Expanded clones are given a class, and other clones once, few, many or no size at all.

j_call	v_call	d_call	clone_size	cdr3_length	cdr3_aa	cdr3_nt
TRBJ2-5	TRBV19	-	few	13	CASSMIGGQTQYF	TGTGCCAGTAGTATGATAGGTGGACAGACCCAGTACTTC
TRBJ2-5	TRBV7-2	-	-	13	CASSFFQGETQYF	TGTGCCAGCAGCTTCTTTCAGGGGGAGACCCAGTACTTC
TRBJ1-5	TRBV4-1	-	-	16	CASSQEGVRLGQPQHF	TGCGCCAGCAGCCAAGAAGGGGTCCGTTTAGGTCAGCCCCAGCATTTT
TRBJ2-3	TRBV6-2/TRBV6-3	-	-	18	CASRRRPGEPSSTDTQYF	TGTGCCAGCAGAAGGAGGCCGGGGGAACCTTCTAGCACAGATACGCAGTATTTT
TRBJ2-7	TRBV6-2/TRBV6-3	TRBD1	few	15	CASSSSGTGSPEQYF	TGTGCCAGCAGTTCCTCCGGGACAGGGTCCCCCGAGCAGTACTTC
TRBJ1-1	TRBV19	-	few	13	CASSIPYNTEAFF	TGTGCCAGTAGTATCCCATACAACACTGAAGCTTTCTTT
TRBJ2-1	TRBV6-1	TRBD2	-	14	CASTRGSSYNEQFF	TGTGCCAGCACACGCGGGAGCTCCTACAATGAGCAGTTCTTC
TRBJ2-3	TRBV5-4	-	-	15	CASSLVPGNTDTQYF	TGTGCCAGCAGCTTGGTACCGGGGAACACAGATACGCAGTATTTT
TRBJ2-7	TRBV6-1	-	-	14	CASSRTPLSYEQYF	TGTGCCAGCAGTCGGACACCGCTCTCCTACGAGCAGTACTTC
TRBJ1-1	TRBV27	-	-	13	CASSFTGITEAFF	TGTGCCAGCAGTTTCACAGGGATAACTGAAGCTTTCTTT
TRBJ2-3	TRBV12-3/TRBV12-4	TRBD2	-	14	CASRTSGSADTQYF	TGTGCCAGCAGAACTAGCGGGAGTGCAGATACGCAGTATTTT
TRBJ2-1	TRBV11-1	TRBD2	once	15	CASSLSAGAGNEQFF	TGTGCCAGCAGCTTATCAGCGGGAGCGGGGAATGAGCAGTTCTTC
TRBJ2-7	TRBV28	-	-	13	CASTGLWGYEQYF	TGTGCCAGCACCGGGCTATGGGGCTACGAGCAGTACTTC
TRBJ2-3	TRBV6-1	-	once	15	CASLPEGSPTDTQYF	TGTGCCAGCCTCCCTGAGGGTTCCCCCACAGATACGCAGTATTTT
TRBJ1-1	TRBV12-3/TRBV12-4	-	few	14	CASSFWVGNTEAFF	TGTGCCAGCAGTTTCTGGGTAGGAAACACTGAAGCTTTCTTT
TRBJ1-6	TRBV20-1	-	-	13	CSARVNQDSPLHF	TGCAGTGCTAGAGTTAACCAGGATTCACCCCTCCACTTT
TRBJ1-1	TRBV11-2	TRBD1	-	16	CASSLAPDRGLTEAFF	TGTGCCAGCAGCTTAGCCCCGGACAGGGGGCTCACTGAAGCTTTCTTT
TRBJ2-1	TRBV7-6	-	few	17	CASSLMGTTAVVNEQFF	TGTGCCAGCAGCTTAATGGGGACCACTGCCGTTGTCAATGAGCAGTTCTTC
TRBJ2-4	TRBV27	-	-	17	CASSLSGSGLAKNIQYF	TGTGCCAGCAGTTTATCGGGGAGCGGCTTAGCCAAAAACATTCAGTACTTC
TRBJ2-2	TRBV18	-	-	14	CASSPSGEVGELFF	TGTGCCAGCTCACCTTCGGGGGAAGTCGGGGAGCTGTTTTTT
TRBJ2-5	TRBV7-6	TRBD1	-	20	CASSLASRVGGTGGGETQYF	TGTGCCAGCAGCTTAGCGAGTAGGGTCGGCGGGACAGGGGGCGGTGAGACCCAGTACTTC
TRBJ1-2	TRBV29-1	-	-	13	CSVDWRTNYGYTF	TGCAGCGTTGATTGGCGGACTAACTATGGCTACACCTTC
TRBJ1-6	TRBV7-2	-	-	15	CASSLDDWTTSPLHF	TGTGCCAGCAGCTTAGACGATTGGACTACTTCACCCCTCCACTTT
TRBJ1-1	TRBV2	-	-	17	CASSDVRGGTANTEAFF	TGTGCCAGCAGTGATGTCCGGGGGGGCACGGCGAACACTGAAGCTTTCTTT